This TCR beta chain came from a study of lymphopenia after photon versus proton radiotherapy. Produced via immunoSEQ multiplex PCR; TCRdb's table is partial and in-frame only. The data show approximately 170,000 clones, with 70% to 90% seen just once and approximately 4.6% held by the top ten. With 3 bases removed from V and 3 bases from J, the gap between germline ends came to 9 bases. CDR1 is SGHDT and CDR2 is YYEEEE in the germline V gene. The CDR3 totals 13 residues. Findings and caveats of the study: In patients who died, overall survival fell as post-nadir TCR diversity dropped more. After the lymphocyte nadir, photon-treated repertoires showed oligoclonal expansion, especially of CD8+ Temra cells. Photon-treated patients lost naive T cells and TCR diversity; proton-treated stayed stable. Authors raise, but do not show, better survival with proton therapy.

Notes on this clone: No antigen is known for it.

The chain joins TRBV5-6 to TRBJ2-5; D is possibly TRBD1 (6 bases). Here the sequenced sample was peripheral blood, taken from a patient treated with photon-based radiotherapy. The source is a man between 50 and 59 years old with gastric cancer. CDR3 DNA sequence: TGTGCCAGCAGCTCAACAGGGAAAGAGACCCAGTACTTC. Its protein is CASSSTGKETQYF. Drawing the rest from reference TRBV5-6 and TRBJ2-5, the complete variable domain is DAGVTQSPTHLIKTRGQQVTLRCSPKSGHDTVSWYQQALGQGPQFIFQYYEEEERQRGNFPDRFSGHQFPNYSSELNVNALLLGDSALYLCASSSTGKETQYFGPGTRLLVL.